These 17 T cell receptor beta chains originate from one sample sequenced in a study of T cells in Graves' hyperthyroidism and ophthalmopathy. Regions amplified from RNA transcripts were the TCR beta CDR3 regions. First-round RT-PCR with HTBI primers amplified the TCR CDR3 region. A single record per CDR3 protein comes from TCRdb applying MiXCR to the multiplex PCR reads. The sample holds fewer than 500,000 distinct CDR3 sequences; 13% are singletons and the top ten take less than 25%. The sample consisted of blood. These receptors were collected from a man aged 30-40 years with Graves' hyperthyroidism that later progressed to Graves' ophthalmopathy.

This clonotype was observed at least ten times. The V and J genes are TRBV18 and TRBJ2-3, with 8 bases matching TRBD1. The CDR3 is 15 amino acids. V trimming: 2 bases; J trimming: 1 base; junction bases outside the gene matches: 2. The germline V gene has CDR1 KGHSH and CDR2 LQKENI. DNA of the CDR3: TGTGCCAGCTCACCAATACAGGGGGGCACAGATACGCAGTATTTT. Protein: CASSPIQGGTDTQYF.

The DNA for the CDR3 is TGTGCCACCAGCAGAGATTTCGGCCCCTTCCCGATGGGGCGATTGTACAATGAGCAGTTCTTC. Amino acid sequence: CATSRDFGPFPMGRLYNEQFF. The V call is TRBV15, the J call TRBJ2-1; tentative D call: TRBD1 (5 bases). CDR3 size: 21 residues. Trimming took off 0 bases at V and 4 bases at J, with 28 bases between the two ends. Germline V gene lookup returns CDR1 LNHNV and CDR2 YYDKDF (reference sequence). The variable domain in full, with the rest retrieved from reference TRBV15 and TRBJ2-1, is DAMVIQNPRYQVTQFGKPVTLSCSQTLNHNVMYWYQQKSSQAPKLLFHYYDKDFNNEADTPDNFQSRRPNTSFCFLDIRSPGLGDTAMYLCATSRDFGPFPMGRLYNEQFFGPGTRLTVL.

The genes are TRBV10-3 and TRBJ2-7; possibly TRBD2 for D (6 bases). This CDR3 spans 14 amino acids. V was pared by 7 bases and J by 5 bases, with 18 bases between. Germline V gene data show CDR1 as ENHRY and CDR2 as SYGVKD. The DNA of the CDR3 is TGTGCCATCATGGGGGAGACTAGGGCTCACGAGCAGTACTTC. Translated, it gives CAIMGETRAHEQYF.

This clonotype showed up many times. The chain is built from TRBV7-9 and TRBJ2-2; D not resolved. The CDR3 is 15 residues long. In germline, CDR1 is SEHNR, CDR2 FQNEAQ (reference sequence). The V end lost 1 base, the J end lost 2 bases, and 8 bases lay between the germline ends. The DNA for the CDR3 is TGTGCCAGCAGCTTAGTAGGGCTCAACACCGGGGAGCTGTTTTTT. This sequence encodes CASSLVGLNTGELFF.

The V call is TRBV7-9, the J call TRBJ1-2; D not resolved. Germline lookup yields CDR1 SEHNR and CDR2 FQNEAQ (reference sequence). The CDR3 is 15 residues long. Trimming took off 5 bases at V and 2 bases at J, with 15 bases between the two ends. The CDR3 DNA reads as TGTGCCAGCAGCGCGGCGGACCGATTCAACTATGGCTACACCTTC. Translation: CASSAADRFNYGYTF.

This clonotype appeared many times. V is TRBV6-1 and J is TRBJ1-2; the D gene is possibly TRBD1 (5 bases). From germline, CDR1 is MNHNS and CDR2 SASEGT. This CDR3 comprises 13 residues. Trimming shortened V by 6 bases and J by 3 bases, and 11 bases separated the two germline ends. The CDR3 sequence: CASRQAEDYGYTF. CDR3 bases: TGTGCCAGCAGACAGGCGGAAGACTATGGCTACACCTTC.

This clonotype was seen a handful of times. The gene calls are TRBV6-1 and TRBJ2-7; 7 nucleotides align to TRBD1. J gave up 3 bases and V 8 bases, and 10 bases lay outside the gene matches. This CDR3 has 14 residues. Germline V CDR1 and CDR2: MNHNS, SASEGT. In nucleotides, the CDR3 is TGTGCCAGCCTCGGACAGGTTTATCGCTACGAGCAGTACTTC. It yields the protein CASLGQVYRYEQYF.

The CDR3 protein is CASSPSGVGTQYF. The DNA for the CDR3 is TGTGCCAGCAGTCCAAGCGGGGTAGGGACCCAGTACTTC. The chain is built from TRBV6-2 or TRBV6-3 and TRBJ2-5, with 7 bases lining up with TRBD2. Germline loops: CDR1 MNHEY, CDR2 SVGEGT. The CDR3 is 13 residues long. J lost 7 bases, V lost 5 bases, and 7 bases had no gene match.

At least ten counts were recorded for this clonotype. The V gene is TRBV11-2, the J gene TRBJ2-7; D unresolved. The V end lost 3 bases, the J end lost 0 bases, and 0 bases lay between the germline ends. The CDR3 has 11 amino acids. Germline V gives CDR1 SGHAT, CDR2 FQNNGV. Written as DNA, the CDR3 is TGTGCCAGCAGCTTCTCCTACGAGCAGTACTTC. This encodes CASSFSYEQYF.

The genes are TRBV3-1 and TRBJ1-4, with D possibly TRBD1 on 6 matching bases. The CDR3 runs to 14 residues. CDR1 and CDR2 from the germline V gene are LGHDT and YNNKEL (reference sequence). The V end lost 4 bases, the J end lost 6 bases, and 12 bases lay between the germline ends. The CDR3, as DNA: TGTGCCAGCAGCCCCAACTGGGGGCATGAAAAACTGTTTTTT. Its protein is CASSPNWGHEKLFF.

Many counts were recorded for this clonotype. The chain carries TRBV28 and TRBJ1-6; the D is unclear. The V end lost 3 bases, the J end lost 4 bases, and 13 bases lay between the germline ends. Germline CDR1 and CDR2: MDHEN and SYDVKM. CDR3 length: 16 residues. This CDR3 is CASSFGSGSYNSPLHF. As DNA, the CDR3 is TGTGCCAGCAGTTTTGGCTCCGGGTCTTATAATTCACCCCTCCACTTT. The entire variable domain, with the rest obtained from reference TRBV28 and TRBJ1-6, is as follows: DVKVTQSSRYLVKRTGEKVFLECVQDMDHENMFWYRQDPGLGLRLIYFSYDVKMKEKGDIPEGYSVSREKKERFSLILESASTNQTSMYLCASSFGSGSYNSPLHFGNGTRLTVT.

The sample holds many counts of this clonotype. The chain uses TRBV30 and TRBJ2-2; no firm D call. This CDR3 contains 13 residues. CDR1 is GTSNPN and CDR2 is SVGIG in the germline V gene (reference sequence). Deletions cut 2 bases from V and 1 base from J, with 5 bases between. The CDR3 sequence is CAWSPGNTGELFF. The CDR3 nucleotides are TGTGCCTGGAGTCCCGGGAACACCGGGGAGCTGTTTTTT.

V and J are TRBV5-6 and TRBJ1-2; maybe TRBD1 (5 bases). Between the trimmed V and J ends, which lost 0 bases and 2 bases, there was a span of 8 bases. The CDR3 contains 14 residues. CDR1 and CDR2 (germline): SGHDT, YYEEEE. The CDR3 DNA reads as TGTGCCAGCAGCTTGGTGGGGGTGAACTATGGCTACACCTTC. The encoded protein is CASSLVGVNYGYTF.

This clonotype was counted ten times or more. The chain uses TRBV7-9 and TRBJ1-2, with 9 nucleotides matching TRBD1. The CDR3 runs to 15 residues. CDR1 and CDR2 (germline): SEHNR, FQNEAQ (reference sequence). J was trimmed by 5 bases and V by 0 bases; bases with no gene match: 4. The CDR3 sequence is CASSLAQGAHYGYTF. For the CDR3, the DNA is TGTGCCAGCAGCTTAGCACAGGGGGCTCATTATGGCTACACCTTC.

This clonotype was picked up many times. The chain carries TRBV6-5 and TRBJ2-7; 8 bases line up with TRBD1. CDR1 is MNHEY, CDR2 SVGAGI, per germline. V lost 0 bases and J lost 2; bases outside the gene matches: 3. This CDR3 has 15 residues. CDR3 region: CASSYSATGAYEQYF. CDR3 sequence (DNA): TGTGCCAGCAGTTACTCTGCGACAGGGGCCTACGAGCAGTACTTC.

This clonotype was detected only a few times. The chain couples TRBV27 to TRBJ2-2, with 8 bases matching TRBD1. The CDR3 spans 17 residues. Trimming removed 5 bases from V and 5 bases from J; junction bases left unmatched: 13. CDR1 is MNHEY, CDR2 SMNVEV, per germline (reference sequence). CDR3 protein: CASSIPRDRLGTGELFF. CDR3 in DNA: TGTGCCAGCAGTATCCCCCGGGACAGGTTGGGTACCGGGGAGCTGTTTTTT.

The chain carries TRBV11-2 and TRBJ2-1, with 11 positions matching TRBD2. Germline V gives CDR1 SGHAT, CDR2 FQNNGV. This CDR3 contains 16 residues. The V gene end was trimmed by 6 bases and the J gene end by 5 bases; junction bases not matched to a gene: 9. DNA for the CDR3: TGTGCCAGCAGGCTATTAGCGGGGGGGCCCCACAATGAGCAGTTCTTC. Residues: CASRLLAGGPHNEQFF.